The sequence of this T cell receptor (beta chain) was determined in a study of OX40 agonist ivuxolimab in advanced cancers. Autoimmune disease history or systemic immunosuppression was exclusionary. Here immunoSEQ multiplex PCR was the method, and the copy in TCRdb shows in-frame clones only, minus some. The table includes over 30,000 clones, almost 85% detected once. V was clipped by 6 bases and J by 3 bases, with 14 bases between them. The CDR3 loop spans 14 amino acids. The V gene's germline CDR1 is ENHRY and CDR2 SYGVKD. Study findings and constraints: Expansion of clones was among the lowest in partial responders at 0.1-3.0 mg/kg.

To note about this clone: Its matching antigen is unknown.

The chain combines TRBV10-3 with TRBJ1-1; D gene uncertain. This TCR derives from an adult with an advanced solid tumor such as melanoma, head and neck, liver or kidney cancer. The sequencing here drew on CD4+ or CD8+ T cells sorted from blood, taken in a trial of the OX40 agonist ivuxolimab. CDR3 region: CAISPAKGDTEAFF. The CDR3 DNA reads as TGTGCCATCAGCCCAGCCAAAGGTGACACTGAAGCTTTCTTT.